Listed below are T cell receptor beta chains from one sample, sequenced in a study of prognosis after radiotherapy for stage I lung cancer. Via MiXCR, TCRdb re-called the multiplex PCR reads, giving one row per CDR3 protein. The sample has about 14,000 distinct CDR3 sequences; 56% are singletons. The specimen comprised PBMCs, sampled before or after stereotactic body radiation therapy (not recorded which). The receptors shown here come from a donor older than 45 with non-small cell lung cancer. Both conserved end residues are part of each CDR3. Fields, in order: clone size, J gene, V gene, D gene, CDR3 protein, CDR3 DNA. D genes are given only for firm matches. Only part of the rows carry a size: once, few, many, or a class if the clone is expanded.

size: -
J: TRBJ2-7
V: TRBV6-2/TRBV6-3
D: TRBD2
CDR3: CASSYSSGTSSVEQYF
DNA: TGTGCCAGCAGTTACTCATCAGGGACTAGTAGCGTCGAGCAGTACTTC

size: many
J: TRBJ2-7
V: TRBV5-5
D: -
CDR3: CASSPDTHYEQYF
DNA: TGTGCCAGCAGCCCGGACACCCACTACGAGCAGTACTTC

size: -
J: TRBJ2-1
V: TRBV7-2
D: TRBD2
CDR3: CASSLGLAGGNEQFF
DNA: TGTGCCAGCAGCCTCGGACTAGCGGGAGGTAATGAGCAGTTCTTC

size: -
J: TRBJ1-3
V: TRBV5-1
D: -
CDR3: CASSLTGWGNTIYF
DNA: TGCGCCAGCAGCTTGACAGGGTGGGGAAACACCATATATTTT

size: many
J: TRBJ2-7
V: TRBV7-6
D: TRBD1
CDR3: CASSPRGTAYEQYF
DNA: TGTGCCAGCAGCCCCAGAGGGACAGCCTACGAGCAGTACTTC

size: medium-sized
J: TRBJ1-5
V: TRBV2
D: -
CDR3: CASSGGVDQPQHF
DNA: TGTGCCAGCAGTGGAGGTGTGGATCAGCCCCAGCATTTT

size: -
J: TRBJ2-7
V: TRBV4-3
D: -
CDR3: CASSQDREYYEQYF
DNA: TGCGCCAGCAGCCAAGACCGAGAGTACTACGAGCAGTACTTC

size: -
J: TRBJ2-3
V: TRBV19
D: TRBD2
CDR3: CASSVAGTISLVTQYF
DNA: TGTGCCAGTAGTGTCGCCGGGACTATCTCCTTAGTTACGCAGTATTTT

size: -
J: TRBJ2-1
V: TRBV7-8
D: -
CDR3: CASSSPGRVFDEQFF
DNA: TGTGCCAGCAGCTCCCCAGGAAGGGTTTTTGATGAGCAGTTCTTC

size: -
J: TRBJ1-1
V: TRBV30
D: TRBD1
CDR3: CAWSPNRGRYTEAFF
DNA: TGTGCCTGGAGCCCAAACAGGGGTAGATACACTGAAGCTTTCTTT

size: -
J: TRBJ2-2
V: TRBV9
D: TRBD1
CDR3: CAISPGTVDTGELFF
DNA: TGTGCCATCAGCCCCGGGACAGTGGACACCGGGGAGCTGTTTTTT

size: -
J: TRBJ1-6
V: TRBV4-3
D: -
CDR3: CASSQVGRVDSPLHF
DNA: TGCGCCAGCAGCCAAGTAGGCAGGGTTGATTCACCCCTCCACTTT

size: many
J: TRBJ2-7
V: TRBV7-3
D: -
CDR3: CASNRGEEAYEQYF
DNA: TGTGCCAGCAATCGTGGGGAGGAGGCCTACGAGCAGTACTTC

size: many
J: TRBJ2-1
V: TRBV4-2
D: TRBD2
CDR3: CASSQDLASGSQGHEQFF
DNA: TGTGCCAGCAGCCAAGATCTGGCTAGCGGGAGTCAGGGTCATGAGCAGTTCTTC

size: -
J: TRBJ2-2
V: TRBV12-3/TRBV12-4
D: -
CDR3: CASSPSGAGELFF
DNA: TGTGCCAGCAGTCCCAGTGGGGCCGGGGAGCTGTTTTTT

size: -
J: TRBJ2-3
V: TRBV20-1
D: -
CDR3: CSARQPRRLTDTQYF
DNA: TGCAGTGCGAGACAACCCAGACGACTCACAGATACGCAGTATTTT

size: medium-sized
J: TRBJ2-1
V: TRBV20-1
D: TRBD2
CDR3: CSAGLAGVGHEQFF
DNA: TGCAGTGCAGGCCTAGCGGGAGTGGGCCATGAGCAGTTCTTC

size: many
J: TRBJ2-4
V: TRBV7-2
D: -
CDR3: CASSLGGVWAKNIQYF
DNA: TGTGCCAGCAGCTTAGGTGGGGTGTGGGCCAAAAACATTCAGTACTTC

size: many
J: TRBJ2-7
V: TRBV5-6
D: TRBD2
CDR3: CASSRGAGVGYEQYF
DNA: TGTGCCAGCAGCAGAGGAGCGGGAGTGGGGTACGAGCAGTACTTC

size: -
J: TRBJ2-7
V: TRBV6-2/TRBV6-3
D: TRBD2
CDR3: CASTSPGLAGERPLYEQYF
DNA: TGTGCCAGCACCTCCCCAGGTCTAGCGGGAGAGCGGCCCCTCTACGAGCAGTACTTC

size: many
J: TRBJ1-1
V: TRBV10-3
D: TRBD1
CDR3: CAISATGGTEAFF
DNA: TGTGCCATCAGTGCCACAGGGGGGACTGAAGCTTTCTTT

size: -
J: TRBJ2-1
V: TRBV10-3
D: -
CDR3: CAIRNTAGGGYNEQFF
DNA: TGTGCCATCAGAAATACTGCAGGGGGGGGGTACAATGAGCAGTTCTTC